The rows below give T cell receptor beta chains drawn from one sample of a study of radiotherapy plus CTLA-4 blockade in lung cancer. Sequenced by immunoSEQ multiplex PCR; TCRdb stores in-frame clones only, minus some. The table shows 110,000 or so clones, with about four fifths occurring only once. The source material was peripheral blood, sampled from a patient treated with radiotherapy plus ipilimumab. These receptor sequences come from a human donor with non-small cell lung cancer who had a partial response to radiotherapy plus ipilimumab. CDR3s include the opening cysteine and the closing phenylalanine or tryptophan.

v_call	j_call	cdr3_aa
TRBV7-6	TRBJ1-2	CASSLGHKDRGYTF
TRBV19	TRBJ1-5	CASVDRFNQPQHF
TRBV6-5	TRBJ2-7	CASRASGTYEQYF
TRBV7-2	TRBJ2-5	CASSFVYRETQYF
TRBV5-5	TRBJ2-3	CASSLAVPGASTDTQYF
TRBV4-1	TRBJ1-2	CASSQDRGVNYGYTF
TRBV6-5	TRBJ2-3	CASKVGQGTDTQYF
TRBV7-9	TRBJ1-2	CASSLGDRGIRDYGYTF
TRBV6-5	TRBJ2-3	CASLGGGGPGTQYF
TRBV11-2	TRBJ1-2	CASTKQGNYGYTF
TRBV30	TRBJ1-1	CAWSPGDTEAFF
TRBV5-6	TRBJ2-7	CASSLPGGTSYEQYF
TRBV5-4	TRBJ2-3	CASSSGLAGGGDTQYF
TRBV6-1	TRBJ2-3	CASSEKVSGRGPPDTQYF
TRBV11-2	TRBJ1-1	CASSRGNTEAFF
TRBV5-4	TRBJ2-5	CASSFKAGAVQETQYF
TRBV19	TRBJ2-7	CASSMAVSYEQYF
TRBV7-8	TRBJ2-3	CASMRLAEPFTDTQYF
TRBV19	TRBJ2-3	CASSMVLAGSTDTQYF
TRBV5-4	TRBJ1-5	CASSFSGNQPQHF
TRBV5-6	TRBJ1-2	CASSLFRGYGYTF